The present entry profiles one T cell receptor beta chain with its context. The target of this receptor is not known. Nothing much larger sits one base from this clone, and base qualities are not available. The study was a case-control design nested within a healthcare worker cohort in London, UK, with weekly nasopharyngeal swab PCR tests and blood sampling. Healthcare workers were enrolled in the week of the UK lockdown, from 23 to 31 March 2020, and were followed every week for up to roughly 16 weeks. This specimen comes from a study of early T cells in non-severe SARS-CoV-2 infection (dated by TCRdb to 2020 to 2022). General notes on the study: TCR sequencing used bulk RNA from unsorted whole blood, so alpha and beta chains could not be paired. Paper-wide results and their limitations: VDJdb matching was skewed toward anti-spike CD8 responses and likely underestimated virus-specific expansions by missing private and CD4 specificities.

The germline V gene gives CDR1 as SGHRS and CDR2 as YFSETQ. The germline ends are 11 bases apart after V is trimmed by 0 bases and J by 8 bases. From its cysteine to its phenylalanine, the CDR3 spans 13 amino acids. Just CDR3 DNA is preserved here, 39 bases in frame from base 1. Preparation of the library involved 5' RACE. Sequencing used a NextSeq 500. Unique molecular identifiers were attached to individual cDNA molecules in the TCR library protocol so that sequencing error and PCR bias could be corrected. Sequencing covered both TCR alpha and beta chains, and within each sample the abundances of alpha and beta sequences were tightly co-correlated. Regarding the original processing steps: Decombinator V4 was used to annotate TCR sequences for V gene, J gene and CDR3. TCRs were defined as expanded if a significant change between any two time points was detected under a Poisson model with p below 0.0001. TCR abundances were normalised to the total number of TCRs sequenced per sample and were expressed as counts per million. TRAV1-2 paired with TRAJ12, TRAJ20 or TRAJ33 defined MAIT TCRs, while TRAV10 paired with TRAJ18 defined iNKT TCRs. VDJdb, accessed on 1 November 2021, was searched for TCRs annotated for CMV, EBV and SARS-CoV-2, and TCRs annotated for more than one antigen were excluded. The public sequencing data were trimmed at Q25 with fastp and processed into clonotypes with MiXCR by TCRdb, which kept only in-frame beta chains. Each CDR3 protein gets just one entry, which takes the most common genes and DNA from the rows behind it. The V and J calls follow TCRdb's processing rather than the paper's. Present in this sample are almost 85,000 distinct CDR3 sequences, 9.5% to 13% of which were seen just once. The ten largest make up roughly 3% of the sample.

Specimen: whole blood. The clonotype originates from an adult who was a healthcare worker with PCR-confirmed SARS-CoV-2 infection or an uninfected control (not recorded which). This chain joins TRBV5-1 to TRBJ1-2; a tentative D match to TRBD1 spans 5 bases. The CDR3 region reads CASSLDGGAGYTF. The DNA is TGCGCCAGCAGCTTGGATGGGGGAGCCGGCTACACCTTC.